This T cell receptor (beta chain) was identified during a study of vaccination effects on CD4 cells after COVID-19 (dated by TCRdb to between 2021 and 2024). The study in broad terms: Post-vaccine samples across the study were collected a median of 72 days after the second dose, with a range of 14 to 241. The study compared SARS-CoV-2 spike-specific CD4+ TCR repertoires before and after mRNA vaccination in COVID-19 convalescent patients and infection-naive vaccine recipients. Altogether, around 9 COVID-19 convalescent patients and a few SARS-CoV-2-naive healthy vaccine recipients made up the full study. Cultures from other donors in the study were sequenced using the Oncomine TCR Beta short-read assay on an Illumina iSeq 100. Broader findings and caveats from the paper: Among healthy vaccine recipients, nearly all vaccine-induced clones were SARS-CoV-2 mono-reactive, and just 1 of 255 was cross-reactive with common cold coronaviruses. Clones induced by infection and clones induced by vaccination both contracted markedly at late timepoints after vaccination, which fits with T cell responses waning over time. Only a small number of convalescent patients were included, and no early post-infection timepoints were available, which limited the study.

A remark on this clone: The clone's antigen remains unknown. Per-nucleotide qualities are absent, and no much larger clonotype sits a single base away.

To identify antigen-specific CD4+ T cell clonotypes by their expansion, the ViraFEST assay first stimulated PBMC with viral peptide pools and then applied TCR sequencing. After about 10 days of culture, CD4+ T cells were isolated with the EasySep CD4+ T cell isolation kit. Each participant received two doses of an mRNA SARS-CoV-2 vaccine, either BNT162b2 or mRNA-1273. None of the healthy vaccine recipients had a prior SARS-CoV-2 infection, which was confirmed by nucleocapsid antibody tests that came back negative both before and after vaccination. A few million PBMC per well were cultured with 9 to 10 ug/ml peptides in IMDM containing around 5.3% human AB serum, roughly 9.5 IU/ml IL-2 and gentamicin. On days 3 and 7, half of the culture medium was replaced with fresh IL-2-containing medium. Unless noted otherwise, every peptide stimulation condition was cultured in triplicate wells. Using Ficoll-Paque Plus gradient centrifugation, PBMC were separated from whole blood and then either used fresh or cryopreserved at -140C. The spike proteins of SARS-CoV-2 and of the common cold coronaviruses HCoV-NL63, HCoV-OC43 and HCoV-229E were spanned by overlapping peptide pools. The QIAamp micro DNA kit was used to extract genomic DNA from the cultured CD4+ T cells.

Library preparation was by the immunoSEQ multiplex PCR assay. DNA from the cultured and isolated CD4+ T cells underwent TCR beta CDR3 sequencing. As for the original processing: Non-productive TCR sequences were removed, reads were trimmed to the CDR3 region, and CDR3s of at least 7 amino acids were retained. The MANAFEST web app was used to identify antigen-specific clonotypes by comparing expansion in peptide wells with expansion in reference cultures. For clones to be considered positive, expansion at FDR<0.05 versus reference and all other wells, an odds ratio above 5, and a frequency above 0.1% in two replicate wells were required. Clonotypes significantly expanded in SARS-CoV-2 spike wells and in at least one common cold coronavirus spike condition were defined as cross-reactive. Levenshtein distance calculated with the stringdist R package was used to assess CDR3 similarity, and unrooted trees were constructed with ape in R 3.6.1. TCRdb stores this immuneACCESS table with in-frame sequences only. Part of the clones is absent; in the studies checked, under half of the shortfall reflects unresolved V genes, and no reason is known for the rest. V, J and clone size are those of that table, while D and trimming were read from the DNA. A total of some 27,000 clones appear in this sample, around four fifths of them only once. Jointly, the top ten make up roughly a tenth of the sample.

The source material was CD4+ T cells from PBMCs cultured with HCoV-NL63 spike peptides, sampled after COVID-19 vaccination. This specimen's cell subset or site label, interpreted: HCoV-NL63 spike overlapping peptide pool stimulation. This TCR was sampled from a human donor who received a COVID-19 vaccine.

The DNA sequence follows: TGTGCCAGTGTTGACAGGGGGTATGGAAACACCATATATTTT. It specifies CASVDRGYGNTIYF. The V and J genes are TRBV19 and TRBJ1-3; 9 central bases correspond to TRBD1. Based on the germline V gene (reference sequence), the CDR1 and CDR2 sequences are LNHDA and SQIVND. The V end gives up 8 bases and the J end 3 bases, leaving 5 bases in the junction not matched to a gene. Measured from the cysteine to the phenylalanine, the CDR3 is 14 residues long. Solely the CDR3 DNA is kept, with 42 bases framed from the first base.